This T cell receptor (beta chain) was sequenced during a study of regulatory T cells in long-lasting Graves disease. TCR beta libraries were built with iRepertoire HTBI primers and Arm-PCR of CDR3 regions. TCRdb redid the calling of the multiplex PCR reads with MiXCR, one entry per CDR3 protein. This repertoire shows approximately 500,000 distinct CDR3 sequences, 20% to 25% found once; its top ten account for about 7%. Time point indicated: persistent/refractory GD, antithyroid drugs over 5 years with positive TRAb. PBMC-derived RNA was used for the TCR library. An endocrinology department located in Xi'an, China, was where the patients came from. Findings and caveats of the study: The study found TRBV28, TRBJ1-2 and TRBJ2-5 favored in persistent disease.

A remark on this clonotype: Its cognate antigen is unknown.

Germline V gives CDR1 SGHAT, CDR2 FQNNGV. V was pared by 5 bases and J by 4 bases, with 17 bases of the junction left unmatched. There are 19 residues in the CDR3. The J gene is TRBJ2-1, the V gene TRBV11-2, with 10 bases identical to TRBD2. The sample was peripheral blood mononuclear cells (PBMCs), taken when the disease was refractory, from a patient treated with antithyroid drugs. This sequence was found in a female donor with Graves disease. This CDR3 is CASSRRLAGATNFYNEQFF. Here the CDR3 DNA reads TGTGCCAGCAGCCGTCGCCTAGCGGGGGCCACAAACTTTTACAATGAGCAGTTCTTC.